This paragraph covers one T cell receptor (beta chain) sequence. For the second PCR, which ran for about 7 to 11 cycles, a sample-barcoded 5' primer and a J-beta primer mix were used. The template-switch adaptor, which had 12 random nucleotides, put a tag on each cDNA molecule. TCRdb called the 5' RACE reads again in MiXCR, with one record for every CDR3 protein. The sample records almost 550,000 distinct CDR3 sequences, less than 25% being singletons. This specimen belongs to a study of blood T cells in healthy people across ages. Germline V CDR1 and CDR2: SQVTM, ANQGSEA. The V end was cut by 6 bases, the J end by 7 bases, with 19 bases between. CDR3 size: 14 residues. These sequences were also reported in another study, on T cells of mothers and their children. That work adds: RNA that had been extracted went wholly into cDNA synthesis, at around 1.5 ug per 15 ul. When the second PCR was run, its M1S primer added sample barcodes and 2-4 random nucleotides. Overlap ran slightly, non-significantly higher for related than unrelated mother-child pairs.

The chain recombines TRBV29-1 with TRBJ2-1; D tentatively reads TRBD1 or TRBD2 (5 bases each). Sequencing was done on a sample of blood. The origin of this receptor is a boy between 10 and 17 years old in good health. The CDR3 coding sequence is TGCAGCGTCCCCCCGGGACCTAGCTTGAATGAGCAGTTCTTC. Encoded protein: CSVPPGPSLNEQFF.